Listed here are 29 T cell receptor beta chains from one sample, sequenced in a study of shared clonotypes between healthy human individuals. Using immunoSEQ multiplex PCR, the repertoire was profiled, and TCRdb retains in-frame clones only, with some absent. Of just over 2,000,000 clones listed, 95% are singletons. The sequenced material came from naive CD4+ T cells sorted from blood. Subset: CD45RA+ positively selected. The source is a man between 18 and 35 years old in good health.

The V and J genes are TRBV7-2 and TRBJ2-2; no clear D gene. Germline V gives CDR1 SGHTA, CDR2 FQGNSA. V was pared by 4 bases and J by 6 bases, with 12 bases between. The CDR3 consists of 14 residues. CDR3: CASSSIRAPGELFF. The CDR3 region has the DNA TGTGCCAGCAGCTCCATCCGGGCCCCCGGGGAGCTGTTTTTT.

V and J are TRBV6-1 and TRBJ2-7, with D unclear. Germline V gene data show CDR1 as MNHNS and CDR2 as SASEGT. Trimming cost V 6 bases and J 0 bases, with 6 bases left between them. This CDR3 has 12 residues. CDR3 coding DNA: TGTGCCAGCAGCCGGTTCTCCTACGAGCAGTACTTC. It translates to CASSRFSYEQYF.

V is TRBV5-1 and J is TRBJ2-5; 13 bases line up with TRBD2. The V gene's germline CDR1 is SGHRS and CDR2 YFSETQ. Trimming at V came to 0 bases and at J to 5 bases, leaving 10 bases not matched to a gene. This CDR3 contains 18 residues. CDR3 DNA sequence: TGCGCCAGCAGCTTGGGGGGACTAGCGGGATCCGGAGTGGAGACCCAGTACTTC. Protein: CASSLGGLAGSGVETQYF. The variable domain in full, completed from reference TRBV5-1 and TRBJ2-5, reads KAGVTQTPRYLIKTRGQQVTLSCSPISGHRSVSWYQQTPGQGLQFLFEYFSETQRNKGNFPGRFSGRQFSNSRSEMNVSTLELGDSALYLCASSLGGLAGSGVETQYFGPGTRLLVL.

This clone appeared a single time. V and J are TRBV6-5 and TRBJ1-1; D gene ambiguous. Trimming took off 3 bases at V and 8 bases at J, with 13 bases between the two ends. This CDR3 region has 13 residues. Germline CDR1 MNHEY, CDR2 SVGAGI. CDR3 nucleotides: TGTGCCAGCAGTTATACAGACTCTACCGAAGCTTTCTTT. This encodes CASSYTDSTEAFF.

Comments on this clone: Other DNA sequences in this sample translate to the same CDR3. The rearrangement uses TRBV19 and TRBJ2-2, with a weak D call TRBD2 (6 bases). Germline V gene lookup returns CDR1 LNHDA and CDR2 SQIVND (reference sequence). The length of the CDR3 is 15 residues. The ends were cut back, 3 bases at V and 2 bases at J, with 10 bases in the middle. CDR3 nucleotides: TGTGCCAGTAGTATTGGACTAACCAACACCGGGGAGCTGTTTTTT. Its translation: CASSIGLTNTGELFF.

The J gene is TRBJ2-5, the V gene TRBV9; maybe TRBD2 (5 bases). Germline V lookup: CDR1 SGDLS, CDR2 YYNGEE. The CDR3 extends over 13 amino acids. The V end was cut by 5 bases, the J end by 4 bases, with 12 bases between. The CDR3 DNA is TGTGCCAGCAGTCCCCCGGGGAGAGAGACCCAGTACTTC. Its translation: CASSPPGRETQYF.

The chain employs TRBV10-3 and TRBJ2-2; TRBD2 agrees at 10 bases. CDR1 and CDR2 from the germline V gene are ENHRY and SYGVKD. With 5 bases clipped from V and 2 bases from J, the junction kept 2 bases outside the gene matches. CDR3 size: 15 residues. CDR3 bases: TGTGCCATCAGTACTAGCGGGGCAAACACCGGGGAGCTGTTTTTT. It encodes CAISTSGANTGELFF.

V is TRBV10-2 and J is TRBJ2-4, with 8 bases fitting TRBD2. In germline, CDR1 is WSHSY, CDR2 SAAADI. J was trimmed by 2 bases and V by 5 bases; bases with no gene match: 8. The CDR3 spans 16 residues. CDR3 in amino acids: CASSLSSGTSKNIQYF. In DNA form, the CDR3 reads TGCGCCAGCAGTCTGAGTAGCGGGACCTCCAAAAACATTCAGTACTTC.

This rearrangement joins TRBV4-3 to TRBJ2-1; 14 bases align to TRBD2. This CDR3 has 17 amino acids. Germline CDR1 LGHNA, CDR2 YSLEER. V was clipped by 0 bases and J by 9 bases; unmatched bases: 7. In DNA form, the CDR3 reads TGCGCCAGCAGCCAAGATGGGACTAGCGGGAGAGGGGTTGAGCAGTTCTTC. It specifies CASSQDGTSGRGVEQFF.

The V and J genes are TRBV5-1 and TRBJ1-6, with 7 bases identical to TRBD1. V lost 4 bases to trimming and J lost 14 bases; unmatched junction nucleotides: 9. This CDR3 spans 13 amino acids. CDR1 is SGHRS and CDR2 is YFSETQ in the germline V gene. CDR3: CASSVGQVKALHF. CDR3 coding DNA: TGCGCCAGCAGCGTAGGACAGGTCAAGGCCCTCCACTTT.

This rearrangement joins TRBV6-1 to TRBJ1-2; a possible D gene is TRBD1 (6 bases). V lost 0 bases, J lost 2 bases, and 13 bases lay in between. CDR3 length equals 16 residues. CDR1 is MNHNS and CDR2 is SASEGT in the germline V gene. In DNA form, the CDR3 reads TGTGCCAGCAGTGAAGCGCCGGGACAAAGAAACTATGGCTACACCTTC. Residues: CASSEAPGQRNYGYTF.

This clone was recorded once. The V and J genes are TRBV2 and TRBJ2-1; either TRBD1 or TRBD2 may supply D (5 bases each). CDR1 SNHLY and CDR2 FYNNEI come from the germline V gene. The CDR3 extends over 14 amino acids. Trimming cost V 7 bases and J 8 bases, with 18 bases left between them. CDR3 coding DNA: TGTGCCAGCATCCGGGACGAAGCGGTCGATGAGCAGTTCTTC. It yields the protein CASIRDEAVDEQFF.

Regarding this clone: In the same sample, other DNA sequences code for this CDR3. This sequence joins TRBV11-2 and TRBJ1-3; D unclear. This CDR3 has 14 residues. V lost 1 base, J lost 2 bases, and 6 bases lay in between. Germline V gene lookup returns CDR1 SGHAT and CDR2 FQNNGV. The CDR3 spells CASSLAGAGNTIYF. In DNA, the CDR3 is TGTGCCAGCAGCTTAGCGGGAGCTGGAAACACCATATATTTT.

This sequence joins TRBV9 and TRBJ2-7; D possibly corresponds to TRBD1 (6 bases). The CDR3 covers 15 residues. Deletions cut 3 bases from V and 3 bases from J, with 16 bases between. Germline values: CDR1 SGDLS, CDR2 YYNGEE. CDR3 sequence: CASSANREGIYEQYF. Here the CDR3 DNA reads TGTGCCAGCAGCGCGAACAGGGAAGGAATCTACGAGCAGTACTTC. Together with reference TRBV9 and TRBJ2-7, the CDR3 gives the full variable domain: DSGVTQTPKHLITATGQRVTLRCSPRSGDLSVYWYQQSLDQGLQFLIQYYNGEERAKGNILERFSAQQFPDLHSELNLSSLELGDSALYFCASSANREGIYEQYFGPGTRLTVT.

The rearrangement uses TRBV10-3 and TRBJ1-5; 7 nucleotides align to TRBD1. CDR1 and CDR2 from the germline V gene are ENHRY and SYGVKD. This CDR3 comprises 18 residues. The ends lost 6 bases at V and 7 bases at J; junction bases unmatched: 21. The CDR3 is CAIRTRQGAAPLRQPQHF. The CDR3 coding sequence is TGTGCCATCAGAACCCGACAGGGTGCGGCCCCCTTAAGACAGCCCCAGCATTTT.

The gene calls are TRBV11-2 and TRBJ2-1; 9 bases agree with TRBD1. V gave up 3 bases and J gave up 1 base; unmatched junction bases: 7. The CDR3 covers 17 residues. Germline V gives CDR1 SGHAT, CDR2 FQNNGV. CDR3 sequence: CASSFRDRVFSYNEQFF. The CDR3 nucleotides are TGTGCCAGCAGCTTCCGGGACAGGGTTTTTTCCTACAATGAGCAGTTCTTC.

The chain employs TRBV29-1 and TRBJ1-1; D is ambiguous. Germline-derived CDR1 and CDR2 are SQVTM and ANQGSEA. The CDR3 contains 13 residues. V was pared by 6 bases and J by 6 bases, with 17 bases between. The DNA for the CDR3 is TGCAGCGTCGAAAAACGCCTGGAGCCTGAAGCTTTCTTT. It translates to CSVEKRLEPEAFF.

The rearrangement links TRBV11-2 to TRBJ1-2; 9 bases line up with TRBD1. The CDR3 totals 14 residues. Germline values: CDR1 SGHAT, CDR2 FQNNGV. The V and J ends lost 6 bases and 6 bases, in that order; junction bases with no gene match: 8. The CDR3 loop is CASSLDRGTDGYTF. The DNA for the CDR3 is TGTGCCAGCAGTCTAGACAGGGGGACGGATGGCTACACCTTC.

Note on this clone: This sample also contains other DNA sequences that code for the same CDR3. The chain employs TRBV28 and TRBJ2-7; 12 positions agree with TRBD2. Germline-derived CDR1 and CDR2 are MDHEN and SYDVKM. J lost 1 base, V lost 5 bases, and 0 bases had no gene match. This CDR3 is built from 14 residues. This chain's CDR3 is CASSGTSGSYEQYF. DNA of the CDR3: TGTGCCAGCAGTGGGACTAGCGGGTCCTACGAGCAGTACTTC.

A remark on this clone: A junction boundary mismatches the germline segment, possibly from a read error. At the DNA level, this CDR3 is encoded by other sequences in the same sample as well. This chain uses TRBV20-1 with TRBJ1-2; D is unclear. Looked up from germline, CDR1 is DFQATT and CDR2 is SNEGSKA (reference sequence). The CDR3 has 9 amino acids. The CDR3 DNA reads as TGCAGTGCTGGAGATGGCTACACCTTC. Its translation: CSAGDGYTF.

The chain has TRBV2 and TRBJ1-2, with 11 bases that match TRBD1. V shed 5 bases and J 5 bases; nucleotides not matched to a gene: 4. CDR3 size: 14 residues. In germline, CDR1 is SNHLY, CDR2 FYNNEI. The CDR3 sequence: CASSQGQGAYGYTF. The DNA for the CDR3 is TGTGCCAGCAGTCAAGGACAGGGGGCGTATGGCTACACCTTC.

The chain combines TRBV2 with TRBJ2-7, with TRBD2 identical over 9 bases. The junction had 3 bases not matched to a gene; V was cut back by 4 bases and J by 2 bases. The germline V gene has CDR1 SNHLY and CDR2 FYNNEI. The CDR3 extends over 14 amino acids. The CDR3 DNA follows: TGTGCCAGCAGTGGACTAGCGGAAACCTACGAGCAGTACTTC. Its protein is CASSGLAETYEQYF.

The chain has TRBV6-6 and TRBJ2-1; D gene unclear. V lost 7 bases and J 6 bases, leaving 13 bases between the germline ends. The germline V gene has CDR1 MNHNY and CDR2 SVGAGI (reference sequence). The CDR3 length is 13 residues. The CDR3 DNA sequence: TGTGCCAGCAAGCTCTTCTCCGGCAATGAGCAGTTCTTC. Encoded protein: CASKLFSGNEQFF.

V usage is TRBV18 and J usage is TRBJ1-5; tentatively, D is TRBD1 (6 bases). CDR1 and CDR2 (germline): KGHSH, LQKENI. The V end was cut by 6 bases, the J end by 9 bases, with 18 bases between. CDR3 length equals 14 residues. DNA of the CDR3: TGTGCCAGCTCCCTGGACAGATTACATGGGCCCCAGCATTTT. Translated, it gives CASSLDRLHGPQHF.

The chain employs TRBV2 and TRBJ2-2; D gene uncertain. V was clipped by 3 bases and J by 5 bases, with 4 bases between them. This CDR3 is built from 12 residues. Germline V gene data show CDR1 as SNHLY and CDR2 as FYNNEI. The CDR3, as DNA: TGTGCCAGCAGTGACAGGACCGGGGAGCTGTTTTTT. This sequence encodes CASSDRTGELFF. The full variable domain, its missing parts supplied by reference TRBV2 and TRBJ2-2, is EPEVTQTPSHQVTQMGQEVILRCVPISNHLYFYWYRQILGQKVEFLVSFYNNEISEKSEIFDDQFSVERPDGSNFTLKIRSTKLEDSAMYFCASSDRTGELFFGEGSRLTVL.

The rearrangement uses TRBV10-3 and TRBJ2-5; weak D call: TRBD2 (5 bases). The germline V and J ends were trimmed by 0 bases and 4 bases, with 12 bases remaining between them. The length of the CDR3 is 15 residues. Germline V gives CDR1 ENHRY, CDR2 SYGVKD. This CDR3 is CAISESFGIGETQYF. The CDR3 coding sequence is TGTGCCATCAGTGAGTCGTTCGGGATCGGAGAGACCCAGTACTTC.

This clone is a singleton in its sample. The chain uses TRBV4-1 and TRBJ2-1; tentatively, D is TRBD1 (6 bases). V lost 6 bases to trimming and J lost 0 bases, with 12 bases between them. This CDR3 has 15 residues. The germline gives CDR1 MGHRA, CDR2 YSYEKL. CDR3 DNA sequence: TGCGCCAGCAGTAACCAGGGGTTCTCCTACAATGAGCAGTTCTTC. It codes for CASSNQGFSYNEQFF.

The chain combines TRBV10-3 with TRBJ2-2; D is undetermined. Germline V gives CDR1 ENHRY, CDR2 SYGVKD. Trimming pared 5 bases from V and 0 bases from J, leaving 10 bases between. The CDR3 covers 15 residues. The CDR3 protein is CAISYTQANTGELFF. CDR3 nucleotide sequence: TGTGCCATCAGTTACACCCAGGCGAACACCGGGGAGCTGTTTTTT.

The rearrangement uses TRBV15 and TRBJ2-5; 11 nucleotides line up with TRBD2. V lost 4 bases and J lost 4; bases outside the gene matches: 11. Germline loops: CDR1 LNHNV, CDR2 YYDKDF (reference sequence). The length of the CDR3 is 17 residues. The CDR3 region has the DNA TGTGCCACCAGCACCAAAATAGCGGGAGGGCCGGGAGAGACCCAGTACTTC. It codes for CATSTKIAGGPGETQYF. The full variable domain, its missing parts supplied by reference TRBV15 and TRBJ2-5, is DAMVIQNPRYQVTQFGKPVTLSCSQTLNHNVMYWYQQKSSQAPKLLFHYYDKDFNNEADTPDNFQSRRPNTSFCFLDIRSPGLGDTAMYLCATSTKIAGGPGETQYFGPGTRLLVL.